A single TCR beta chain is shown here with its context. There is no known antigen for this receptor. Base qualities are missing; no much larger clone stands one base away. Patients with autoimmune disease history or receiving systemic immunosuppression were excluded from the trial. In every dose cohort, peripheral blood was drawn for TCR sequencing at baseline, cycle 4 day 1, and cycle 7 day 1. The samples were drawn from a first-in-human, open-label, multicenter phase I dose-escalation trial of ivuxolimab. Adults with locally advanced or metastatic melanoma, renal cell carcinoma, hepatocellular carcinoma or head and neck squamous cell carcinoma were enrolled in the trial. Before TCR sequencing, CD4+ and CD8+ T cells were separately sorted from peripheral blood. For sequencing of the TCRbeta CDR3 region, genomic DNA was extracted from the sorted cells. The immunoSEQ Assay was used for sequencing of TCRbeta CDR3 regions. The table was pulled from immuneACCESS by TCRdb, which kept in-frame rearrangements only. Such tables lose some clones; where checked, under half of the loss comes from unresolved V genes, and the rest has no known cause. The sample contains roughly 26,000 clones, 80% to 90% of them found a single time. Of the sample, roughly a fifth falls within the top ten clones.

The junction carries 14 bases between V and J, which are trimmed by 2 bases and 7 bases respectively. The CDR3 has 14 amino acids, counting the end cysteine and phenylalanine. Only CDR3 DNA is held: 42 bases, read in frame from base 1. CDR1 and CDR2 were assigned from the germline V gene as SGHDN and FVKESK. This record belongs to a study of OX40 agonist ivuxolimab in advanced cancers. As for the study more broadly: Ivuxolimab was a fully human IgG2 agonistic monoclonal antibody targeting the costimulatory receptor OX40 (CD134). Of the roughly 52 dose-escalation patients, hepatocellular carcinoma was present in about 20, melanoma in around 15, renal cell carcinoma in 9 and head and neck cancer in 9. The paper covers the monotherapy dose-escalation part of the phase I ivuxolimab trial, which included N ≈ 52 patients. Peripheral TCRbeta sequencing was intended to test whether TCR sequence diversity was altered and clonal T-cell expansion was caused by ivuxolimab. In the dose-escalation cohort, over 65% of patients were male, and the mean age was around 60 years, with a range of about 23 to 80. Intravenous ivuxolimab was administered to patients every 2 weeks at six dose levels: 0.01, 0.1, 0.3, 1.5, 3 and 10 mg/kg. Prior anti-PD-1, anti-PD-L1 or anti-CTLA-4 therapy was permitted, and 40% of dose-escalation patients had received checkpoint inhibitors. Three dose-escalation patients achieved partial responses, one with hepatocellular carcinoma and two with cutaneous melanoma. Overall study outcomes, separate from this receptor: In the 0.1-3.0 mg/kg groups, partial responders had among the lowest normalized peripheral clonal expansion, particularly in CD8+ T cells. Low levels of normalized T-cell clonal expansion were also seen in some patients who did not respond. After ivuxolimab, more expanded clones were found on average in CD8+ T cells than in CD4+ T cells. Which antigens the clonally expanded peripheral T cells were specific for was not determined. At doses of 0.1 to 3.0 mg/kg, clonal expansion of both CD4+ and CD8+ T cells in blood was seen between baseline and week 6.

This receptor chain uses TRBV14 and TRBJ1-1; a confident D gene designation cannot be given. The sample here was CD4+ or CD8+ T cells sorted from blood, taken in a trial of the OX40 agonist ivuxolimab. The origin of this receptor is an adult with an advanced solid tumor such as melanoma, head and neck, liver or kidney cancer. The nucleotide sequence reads TGTGCCAGCAGCCAAAACAGCAGGATATTTGAAGCTTTCTTT. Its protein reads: CASSQNSRIFEAFF.